A single T cell receptor (beta chain) is shown here with its context. Its antigen remains unknown. Original analysis: Filtering was not the same, since immunoSEQ gave junction-only sequences without quality scores. Generated by immunoSEQ multiplex PCR, the TCRdb table keeps only in-frame clones and is missing some. Clone size and V and J calls were adopted from that table, with D and trimming inferred from the DNA. The data show approximately 2,000,000 clones, about nine tenths seen once. This record comes from a study of shared clonotypes between healthy human individuals. Points from the study as a whole: Despite large depth, sorted-subset datasets appeared incompletely sequenced. Between several donors, naive CD4 clonotypes were shared at a level of around 4.9%.

Germline V gene data show CDR1 as SGHRS and CDR2 as YFSETQ. CDR3 length: 14 amino acids. Trimming cost V 3 bases and J 0 bases, with 7 bases left between them. This receptor was taken from a man younger than 30 in good health. Some clones in this sample may be carry-over from other donors' samples. Input material: naive CD4+ T cells from PBMCs. Subset specified: CD45RA+ positively selected. The chain recombines TRBV5-1 with TRBJ1-3, with no clear D. The CDR3 sequence is CASSSDYSGNTIYF. In nucleotides, the CDR3 is TGCGCCAGCAGCTCCGATTACTCTGGAAACACCATATATTTT.